This T cell receptor beta chain was recovered during a study of control samples from healthy donors and cancer patients (dated by TCRdb to the early 2020s). As concerns this clone: Its antigen remains undetermined. The sample holds no much larger clone one base away, and base qualities are not on file.

The germline V gene specifies SGHTA as CDR1 and FQGNSA as CDR2. Inclusive of the bounding cysteine and phenylalanine, the CDR3 is 14 residues long. Solely the CDR3 DNA is kept, with 42 bases framed from the first base. Germline trimming amounts to 5 bases on V and 5 bases on J, with 3 as the count of junction bases outside the gene matches. Library method: the immunoSEQ multiplex PCR assay. In its TCRdb copy, this immuneACCESS table keeps in-frame sequences only and misses some clones. Where compared with another copy, unresolved V genes explain less than half of these, and the others have no known cause. The sample table shows roughly 38,000 clones, and about 90% are seen once. The top ten clonotypes cover around 3.6% of the sample.

Recombination joined TRBV7-2 with TRBJ1-6; 7 middle bases align to TRBD1. What was sequenced was blood. The TCR was taken from a woman between 45 and 60 years old in good health. The sequenced DNA is TGTGCCAGCAGCCCAGGGGGGGATAATTCACCCCTCCACTTT. The translation is CASSPGGDNSPLHF.